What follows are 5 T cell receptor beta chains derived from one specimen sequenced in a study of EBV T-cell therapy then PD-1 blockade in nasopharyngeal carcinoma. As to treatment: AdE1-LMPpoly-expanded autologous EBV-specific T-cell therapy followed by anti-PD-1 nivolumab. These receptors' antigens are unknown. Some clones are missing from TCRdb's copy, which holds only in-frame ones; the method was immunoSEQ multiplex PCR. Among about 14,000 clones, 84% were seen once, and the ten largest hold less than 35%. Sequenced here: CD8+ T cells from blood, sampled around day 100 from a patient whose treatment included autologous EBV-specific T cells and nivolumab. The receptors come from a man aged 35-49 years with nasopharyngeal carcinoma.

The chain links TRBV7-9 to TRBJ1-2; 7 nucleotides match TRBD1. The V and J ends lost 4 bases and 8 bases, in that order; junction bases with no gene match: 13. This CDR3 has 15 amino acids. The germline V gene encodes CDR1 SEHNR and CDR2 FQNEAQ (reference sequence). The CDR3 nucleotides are TGTGCCAGCAGCTCTGGTGCGGACAGGAGGCGAGGCTACACCTTC. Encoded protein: CASSSGADRRRGYTF. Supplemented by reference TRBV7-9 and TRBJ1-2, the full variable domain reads DTGVSQNPRHKITKRGQNVTFRCDPISEHNRLYWYRQTLGQGPEFLTYFQNEAQLEKSRLLSDRFSAERPKGSFSTLEIQRTEQGDSAMYLCASSSGADRRRGYTFGSGTRLTVV.

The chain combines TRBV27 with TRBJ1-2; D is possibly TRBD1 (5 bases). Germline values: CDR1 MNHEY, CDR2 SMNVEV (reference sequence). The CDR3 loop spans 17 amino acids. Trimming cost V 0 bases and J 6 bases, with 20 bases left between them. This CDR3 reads CASSLSTGMGGTHGYTF. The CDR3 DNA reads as TGTGCCAGCAGTTTATCAACGGGGATGGGGGGGACGCATGGCTACACCTTC.

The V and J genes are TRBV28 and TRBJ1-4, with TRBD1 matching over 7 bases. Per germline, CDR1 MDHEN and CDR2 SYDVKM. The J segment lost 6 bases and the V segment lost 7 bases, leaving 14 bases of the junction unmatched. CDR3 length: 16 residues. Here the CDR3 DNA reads TGTGCCAGCACCGCGGGGCAGGGGGGGAGAGATGAAAAACTGTTTTTT. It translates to CASTAGQGGRDEKLFF.

The CDR3, as DNA: TGCAGCGTGAGGGGGGGACTCGCCTACGAGCAGTACTTC. Amino acids: CSVRGGLAYEQYF. V gene TRBV29-1 combines with J gene TRBJ2-7, with D perhaps matching TRBD2 (7 bases). This CDR3 has 13 residues. V lost 6 bases and J 2 bases, leaving 14 bases between the germline ends. Germline CDR1 is SQVTM and CDR2 is ANQGSEA.

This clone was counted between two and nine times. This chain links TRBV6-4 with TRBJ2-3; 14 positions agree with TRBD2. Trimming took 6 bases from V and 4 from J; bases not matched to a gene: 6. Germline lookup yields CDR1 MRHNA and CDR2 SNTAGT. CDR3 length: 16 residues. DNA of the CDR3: TGTGCCAGCAGCGACAGACTAGCGGGGGGGCCAGATACGCAGTATTTT. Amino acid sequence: CASSDRLAGGPDTQYF.